Following are 32 T cell receptor beta chains from one sample sequenced in a study of T cell changes during pregnancy in multiple sclerosis. Repertoires were generated with immunoSEQ multiplex PCR, while TCRdb's copy carries only in-frame clones and drops some. The table records roughly 40,000 clones, approximately 80% of them present only once. Sequenced material: CD4+ T cells from peripheral blood mononuclear cells, taken before pregnancy. Every receptor here comes from a female donor with multiple sclerosis, enrolled in a pregnancy study.

This chain links TRBV29-1 with TRBJ1-2; weak D call: TRBD1 (5 bases). Trimming pared 7 bases from V and 4 bases from J, leaving 13 bases between. CDR1 and CDR2 from the germline V gene are SQVTM and ANQGSEA. The CDR3 totals 12 residues. CDR3 sequence reads: CSAARGTYGYTF. The CDR3 DNA is TGCAGCGCGGCAAGGGGTACCTATGGCTACACCTTC.

The V and J genes are TRBV11-2 and TRBJ1-3, with 12 bases matching TRBD1. CDR1 is SGHAT, CDR2 FQNNGV, per germline. The CDR3 loop spans 18 amino acids. V trimming: 1 base; J trimming: 2 bases; junction bases outside the gene matches: 6. The CDR3 protein is CASSLGGTGGGPGNTIYF. The CDR3 bases are TGTGCCAGCAGCTTAGGTGGGACAGGGGGCGGTCCTGGAAACACCATATATTTT. Supplemented by reference TRBV11-2 and TRBJ1-3, the full variable domain reads EAGVAQSPRYKIIEKRQSVAFWCNPISGHATLYWYQQILGQGPKLLIQFQNNGVVDDSQLPKDRFSAERLKGVDSTLKIQPAKLEDSAVYLCASSLGGTGGGPGNTIYFGEGSWLTVV.

The V and J genes are TRBV7-6 and TRBJ2-3, with TRBD1 identical over 10 bases. Germline V gene lookup returns CDR1 SGHVS and CDR2 FNYEAQ. The J segment lost 1 base and the V segment lost 5 bases, leaving 3 bases of the junction unmatched. The CDR3 has 15 residues. The CDR3 coding sequence is TGTGCCAGCAGCCAAGGACAGGGGGGCACAGATACGCAGTATTTT. Translated: CASSQGQGGTDTQYF.

Worth noting for this clone: Its ends do not fully match the called genes, so a read error is possible. This chain joins TRBV7-8 and TRBJ2-2; D is possibly TRBD1 (5 bases). Germline V gene lookup returns CDR1 SGHVS and CDR2 FQNEAQ. The CDR3 runs to 18 residues. The CDR3 loop is CASSLVTTAVANAGELFF. In DNA form, the CDR3 reads TGTGCCAGCAGCTTAGTCACGACAGCAGTGGCGAACGCCGGGGAGCTGTTTTTT.

This chain uses TRBV19 with TRBJ2-3, with 8 nucleotides matching TRBD1. J gave up 2 bases and V 6 bases, and 10 bases lay outside the gene matches. The CDR3 spans 16 residues. Germline CDR1 LNHDA, CDR2 SQIVND (reference sequence). CDR3 coding DNA: TGTGCCAGTAGGCTCGAGACAGGGGTCCACACAGATACGCAGTATTTT. Translated: CASRLETGVHTDTQYF. Filled out from reference TRBV19 and TRBJ2-3, the complete variable domain reads DGGITQSPKYLFRKEGQNVTLSCEQNLNHDAMYWYRQDPGQGLRLIYYSQIVNDFQKGDIAEGYSVSREKKESFPLTVTSAQKNPTAFYLCASRLETGVHTDTQYFGPGTRLTVL.

This clone was seen a few times. The CDR3 reads CASSQDGGIGNQPQHF. DNA for the CDR3: TGCGCCAGCAGCCAAGACGGAGGGATTGGCAATCAGCCCCAGCATTTT. J is TRBJ1-5 and V is TRBV4-1; D uncertain. From germline, CDR1 is MGHRA and CDR2 YSYEKL. V was shortened by 0 bases and J by 2 bases, with 11 bases between the two germline ends. The CDR3 has 16 amino acids.

This chain connects TRBV11-2 to TRBJ2-7; perhaps TRBD1 as D (5 bases). Trimming stripped 3 bases from V and 3 bases from J, with 9 bases between. In germline, CDR1 is SGHAT, CDR2 FQNNGV. The CDR3 contains 13 residues. CDR3 residues: CASSFIDSYEQYF. The CDR3 bases are TGTGCCAGCAGCTTCATCGACAGCTACGAGCAGTACTTC. Full variable domain (remainder filled in from reference TRBV11-2 and TRBJ2-7): EAGVAQSPRYKIIEKRQSVAFWCNPISGHATLYWYQQILGQGPKLLIQFQNNGVVDDSQLPKDRFSAERLKGVDSTLKIQPAKLEDSAVYLCASSFIDSYEQYFGPGTRLTVT.

The V and J genes are TRBV10-2 and TRBJ2-3; 7 nucleotides align to TRBD1. Looked up from germline, CDR1 is WSHSY and CDR2 is SAAADI. Trimming cost V 5 bases and J 2 bases; bases outside gene matches: 4. This CDR3 has 14 residues. The CDR3 reads CASSLGQLTDTQYF. The DNA of the CDR3 is TGCGCCAGCAGTCTGGGACAGCTCACAGATACGCAGTATTTT.

The gene calls are TRBV1 and TRBJ2-3; the table's TRBD2 call for D was not verified on the DNA. TRBV1 is a known pseudogene. The CDR3 is made up of 18 amino acids. CDR3 DNA: TGCACCAGCAGCCAAGAATGGGGCCTAGCGGGGGGGAATGATACGCAGTATTTT. Amino acid sequence: CTSSQEWGLAGGNDTQYF.

A single count supports this clone. The chain is built from TRBV19 and TRBJ1-5; 11 positions match TRBD1. Germline trimming cut 4 bases from V and 2 bases from J; bases unmatched to any gene: 4. The CDR3 extends over 16 amino acids. The germline V gene has CDR1 LNHDA and CDR2 SQIVND (reference sequence). The CDR3 sequence is CASSTPGQGGNQPQHF. The CDR3 DNA sequence: TGTGCCAGTAGTACCCCGGGACAGGGGGGCAATCAGCCCCAGCATTTT.

In this sample, this clone turned up a few times. The V and J genes are TRBV2 and TRBJ2-1, with 7 bases matching TRBD2. V lost 4 bases, J lost 5 bases, and 5 bases stayed unmatched. The germline CDR1 and CDR2 sequences are SNHLY and FYNNEI. The CDR3 loop spans 14 amino acids. Here the CDR3 DNA reads TGTGCCAGCAGTGCCGGGAGGACTAACAATGAGCAGTTCTTC. This gives the protein CASSAGRTNNEQFF. Full variable domain (outside the CDR3, taken from reference TRBV2 and TRBJ2-1): EPEVTQTPSHQVTQMGQEVILRCVPISNHLYFYWYRQILGQKVEFLVSFYNNEISEKSEIFDDQFSVERPDGSNFTLKIRSTKLEDSAMYFCASSAGRTNNEQFFGPGTRLTVL.

This clone was seen a handful of times. This chain connects TRBV29-1 to TRBJ1-4; 7 bases map to TRBD1. V lost 4 bases, J lost 4 bases, and 0 bases stayed unmatched. This CDR3 has 12 amino acids. Germline CDR1 SQVTM, CDR2 ANQGSEA. CDR3 in DNA: TGCAGCGTTGGACAGGGTAATGAAAAACTGTTTTTT. Its protein is CSVGQGNEKLFF.

V gene TRBV7-6 combines with J gene TRBJ2-3, with 8 bases matching TRBD2. The V segment lost 1 base and the J segment 3 bases; nucleotides outside the gene matches: 15. Germline-derived CDR1 and CDR2 are SGHVS and FNYEAQ. The CDR3 has 19 amino acids. This CDR3 is CASSLEGSGKALKTDTQYF. CDR3 sequence (DNA): TGTGCCAGCAGCTTAGAAGGTAGCGGGAAAGCCCTCAAGACAGATACGCAGTATTTT.

This clone is medium-sized by share. The gene calls are TRBV7-2 and TRBJ2-1; 7 bases match TRBD2. J lost 9 bases, V lost 1 base, and 6 bases had no gene match. Germline assignment: CDR1 SGHTA and CDR2 FQGNSA. The CDR3 is made up of 14 amino acids. DNA of the CDR3: TGTGCCAGCAGCTTAGTAGGCAGGGAGGGTGAGCAGTTCTTC. It encodes CASSLVGREGEQFF.

The rearrangement links TRBV6-1 to TRBJ1-3; TRBD1 is a possible D gene (5 bases). The CDR3 is 16 residues long. Germline V gene lookup returns CDR1 MNHNS and CDR2 SASEGT. The V gene lost 2 bases and the J gene lost 3 bases, with 14 bases spanning the gap. The CDR3 loop reads CASSESVTGYGNTIYF. The CDR3 DNA is TGTGCCAGCAGTGAATCCGTTACAGGATATGGAAACACCATATATTTT.

This sequence joins TRBV18 and TRBJ2-7; 8 nucleotides line up with TRBD1. V lost 5 bases to trimming and J lost 6 bases; unmatched junction nucleotides: 9. Germline lookup yields CDR1 KGHSH and CDR2 LQKENI. This CDR3 region has 14 residues. The CDR3 sequence: CASSETGGKGEQYF. As DNA, the CDR3 is TGTGCCAGCTCAGAAACAGGGGGGAAAGGCGAGCAGTACTTC.

This CDR3 reads CASSQGQGYEQYF. The DNA of the CDR3 is TGTGCCAGCAGCCAGGGACAGGGGTACGAGCAGTACTTC. V is TRBV14 and J is TRBJ2-7; 10 bases are shared with TRBD1. The CDR3 length is 13 residues. Germline CDR1 reads SGHDN; CDR2 reads FVKESK. V was clipped by 3 bases and J by 4 bases; unmatched bases: 0.

The chain links TRBV7-3 to TRBJ2-1, with 13 nucleotides matching TRBD2. The CDR3 loop spans 16 amino acids. Germline V gene sequence: CDR1 SGHTA, CDR2 FQGTGA. V dropped 2 bases and J dropped 9; count of bases not matched to a gene: 7. CDR3 coding DNA: TGTGCCAGCAGCTTATCTTTACTAGCGGGGGGGCGTGAGCAGTTCTTC. This encodes CASSLSLLAGGREQFF. The variable domain in full, completed from reference TRBV7-3 and TRBJ2-1, reads GAGVSQTPSNKVTEKGKYVELRCDPISGHTALYWYRQSLGQGPEFLIYFQGTGAADDSGLPNDRFFAVRPEGSVSTLKIQRTERGDSAVYLCASSLSLLAGGREQFFGPGTRLTVL.

The V call is TRBV2, the J call TRBJ2-7; D is ambiguous. V was clipped by 4 bases and J by 5 bases, with 15 bases between them. The CDR3 has 14 residues. Germline V gene data show CDR1 as SNHLY and CDR2 as FYNNEI. The CDR3 protein is CASSVETTYNEQYF. The CDR3 DNA reads as TGTGCCAGCAGTGTTGAGACAACCTACAACGAGCAGTACTTC. The full variable domain, in which reference TRBV2 and TRBJ2-7 provide the parts outside the CDR3, is EPEVTQTPSHQVTQMGQEVILRCVPISNHLYFYWYRQILGQKVEFLVSFYNNEISEKSEIFDDQFSVERPDGSNFTLKIRSTKLEDSAMYFCASSVETTYNEQYFGPGTRLTVT.

The rearrangement joins TRBV7-6 to TRBJ2-5, with 7 bases identical to TRBD1. The germline V gene has CDR1 SGHVS and CDR2 FNYEAQ. The CDR3 spans 15 residues. V was clipped by 4 bases and J by 1 base; unmatched bases: 6. The CDR3, as DNA: TGTGCCAGCAGCTCCAACAGGGGTTTCCAAGAGACCCAGTACTTC. Amino acid sequence: CASSSNRGFQETQYF.

The chain carries TRBV4-2 and TRBJ1-6, with a weak D call TRBD1 (5 bases). The CDR3 is made up of 16 amino acids. V shed 0 bases and J shed 3 bases, with 9 bases lying between them. Germline-derived CDR1 and CDR2 are LGHNA and YNFKEQ. CDR3 protein: CASSQDQGDYNSPLHF. The CDR3 DNA sequence: TGTGCCAGCAGCCAAGATCAGGGTGACTATAATTCACCCCTCCACTTT.

This chain connects TRBV6-1 to TRBJ2-5, with D unresolved. V lost 2 bases and J 2 bases, leaving 3 bases between the germline ends. Germline V gene lookup returns CDR1 MNHNS and CDR2 SASEGT. The CDR3 contains 12 residues. The CDR3 DNA sequence: TGTGCCAGCAGTGAACAGCAAGAGACCCAGTACTTC. Translating it yields CASSEQQETQYF.

V gene TRBV2 combines with J gene TRBJ2-7; 8 positions agree with TRBD1. CDR3 length equals 16 residues. Germline lookup yields CDR1 SNHLY and CDR2 FYNNEI. After removal of 4 bases from V and 1 base from J, the junction contained 9 bases not matched to a gene. The CDR3: CASSVGPGQGSYEQYF. For the CDR3, the DNA is TGTGCCAGCAGTGTAGGCCCTGGACAGGGTTCCTACGAGCAGTACTTC.

The sample holds a few counts of this clone. The sample contains more than one DNA sequence encoding this CDR3. The chain combines TRBV11-3 with TRBJ2-1; the D gene is possibly TRBD2 (6 bases). The CDR3 is made up of 18 amino acids. Germline lookup yields CDR1 SGHNT and CDR2 YENEEA. The V gene lost 0 bases and the J gene lost 0 bases, with 15 bases spanning the gap. CDR3 region: CASSLDQGGTGSYNEQFF. The DNA for the CDR3 is TGTGCCAGCAGCTTAGATCAAGGCGGGACCGGCTCCTACAATGAGCAGTTCTTC.

The rearrangement links TRBV27 to TRBJ1-2; TRBD1 is a possible D gene (6 bases). The ends were cut back, 5 bases at V and 4 bases at J, with 17 bases in the middle. The CDR3 is 15 residues long. Germline values: CDR1 MNHEY, CDR2 SMNVEV (reference sequence). CDR3 sequence reads: CASSIQGGSTYGYTF. The CDR3 nucleotides are TGTGCCAGCAGTATACAGGGTGGATCCACCTATGGCTACACCTTC.

The DNA for the CDR3 is TGTGCCAGTAGCTCGGGGGGGGGCGCGAATTCACCCCTCCACTTT. It specifies CASSSGGGANSPLHF. V gene TRBV19 combines with J gene TRBJ1-6; tentative D call: TRBD1 (6 bases). CDR3 length: 15 amino acids. V was trimmed by 6 bases and J by 7 bases, leaving 16 bases between them. The germline CDR1 and CDR2 sequences are LNHDA and SQIVND (reference sequence).

The V and J genes are TRBV7-2 and TRBJ1-3, with D possibly matching TRBD1 (6 bases). The CDR3 totals 14 residues. Germline V lookup: CDR1 SGHTA, CDR2 FQGNSA. Deletions cut 7 bases from V and 2 bases from J, with 12 bases between. DNA for the CDR3: TGTGCCAGCACGACAGGCGTCACTGGAAACACCATATATTTT. Translated: CASTTGVTGNTIYF.

CDR3: CALLAYRDMPSFETQYF. CDR3 DNA: TGTGCCCTATTAGCATACAGGGATATGCCTTCTTTTGAGACCCAGTACTTC. V and J are TRBV7-9 and TRBJ2-5; a possible D gene is TRBD1 (6 bases). V gave up 11 bases and J gave up 5 bases, with 30 bases separating them. The germline CDR1 and CDR2 sequences are SEHNR and FQNEAQ (reference sequence). CDR3 length equals 17 residues.

This chain joins TRBV19 and TRBJ2-1; TRBD2 aligns across 10 bases. With 5 bases clipped from V and 6 bases from J, the junction kept 16 bases outside the gene matches. CDR3 length: 18 amino acids. Looked up from germline, CDR1 is LNHDA and CDR2 is SQIVND (reference sequence). In nucleotides, the CDR3 is TGTGCCAGTAGTCCAGTCAGTAGCGGGAGGTTCTTGGGCAATGAGCAGTTCTTC. Translated, it gives CASSPVSSGRFLGNEQFF.

The chain is built from TRBV18 and TRBJ1-1; weak D call: TRBD1 (5 bases). The CDR3 is 13 residues long. V was trimmed by 6 bases and J by 8 bases, leaving 16 bases between them. CDR1 KGHSH and CDR2 LQKENI come from the germline V gene. The CDR3 coding sequence is TGTGCCAGCTCCACGCAGGGTGTCCTCGAAGCTTTCTTT. Its protein product is CASSTQGVLEAFF.

In this sample, this clone turned up once. This sequence joins TRBV25-1 and TRBJ2-7; 11 bases are shared with TRBD2. With 10 bases clipped from V and 2 bases from J, the junction kept 10 bases outside the gene matches. The CDR3 totals 15 residues. CDR1 is MGHDK, CDR2 SYGVNS, per germline. CDR3 loop: CATRTGTSGPYEQYF. CDR3 DNA sequence: TGTGCCACCAGAACCGGGACTAGCGGACCCTACGAGCAGTACTTC.

A single count supports this clone. The chain has TRBV29-1 and TRBJ2-1, with 9 bases fitting TRBD2. The V gene's germline CDR1 is SQVTM and CDR2 ANQGSEA. Losses at the gene ends were 6 bases for V and 8 bases for J; bases not matched to a gene: 14. This CDR3 comprises 15 residues. CDR3 residues: CSVGTGTSNPHEQFF. In DNA, the CDR3 is TGCAGCGTGGGCACCGGGACTAGCAATCCCCATGAGCAGTTCTTC.